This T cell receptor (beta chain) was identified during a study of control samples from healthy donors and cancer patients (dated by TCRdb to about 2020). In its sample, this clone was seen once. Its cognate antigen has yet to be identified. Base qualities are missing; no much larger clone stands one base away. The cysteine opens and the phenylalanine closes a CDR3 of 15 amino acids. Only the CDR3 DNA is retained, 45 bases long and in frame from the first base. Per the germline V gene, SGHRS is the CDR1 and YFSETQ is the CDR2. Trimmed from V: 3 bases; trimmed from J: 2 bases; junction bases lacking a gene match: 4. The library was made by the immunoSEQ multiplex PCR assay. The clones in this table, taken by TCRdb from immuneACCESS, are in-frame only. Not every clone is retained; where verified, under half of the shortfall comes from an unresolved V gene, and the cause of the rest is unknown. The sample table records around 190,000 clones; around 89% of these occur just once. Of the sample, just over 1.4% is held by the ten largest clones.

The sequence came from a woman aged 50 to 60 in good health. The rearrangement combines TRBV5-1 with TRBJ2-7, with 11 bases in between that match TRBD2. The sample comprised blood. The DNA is TGCGCCAGCAGCTCTAGCGGGAGGAATCCCTACGAGCAGTACTTC. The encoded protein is CASSSSGRNPYEQYF.